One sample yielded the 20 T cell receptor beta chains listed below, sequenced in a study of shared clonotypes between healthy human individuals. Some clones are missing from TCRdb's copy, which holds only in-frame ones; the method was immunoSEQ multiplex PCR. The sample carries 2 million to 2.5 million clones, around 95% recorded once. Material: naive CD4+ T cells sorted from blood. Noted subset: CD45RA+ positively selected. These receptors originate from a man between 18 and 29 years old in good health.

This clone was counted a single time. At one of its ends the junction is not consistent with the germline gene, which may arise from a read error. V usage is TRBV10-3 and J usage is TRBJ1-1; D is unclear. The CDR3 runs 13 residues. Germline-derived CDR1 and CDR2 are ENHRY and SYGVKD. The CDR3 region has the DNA TGTGCCATCAGTCAGTCGGGCAACACTGAAGCTTTCTTT. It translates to CAISQSGNTEAFF.

The CDR3 loop reads CASKYRLNQPQHF. The CDR3 nucleotides are TGTGCCAGCAAGTACAGGCTCAATCAGCCCCAGCATTTT. The chain has TRBV6-6 and TRBJ1-5; D perhaps matches TRBD1 (5 bases). This CDR3 region has 13 residues. V was trimmed by 7 bases and J by 3 bases, leaving 10 bases between them. Germline V lookup: CDR1 MNHNY, CDR2 SVGAGI (reference sequence).

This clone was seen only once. CDR3: CASTLGQHDGYTF. DNA for the CDR3: TGTGCCAGCACCCTGGGACAGCACGATGGCTACACCTTC. The gene calls are TRBV2 and TRBJ1-2, with 7 bases aligning to TRBD1. This CDR3 has 13 residues. From germline, CDR1 is SNHLY and CDR2 FYNNEI. Trimming removed 7 bases from V and 6 bases from J; junction bases left unmatched: 8. The full variable domain, its missing parts supplied by reference TRBV2 and TRBJ1-2, is EPEVTQTPSHQVTQMGQEVILRCVPISNHLYFYWYRQILGQKVEFLVSFYNNEISEKSEIFDDQFSVERPDGSNFTLKIRSTKLEDSAMYFCASTLGQHDGYTFGSGTRLTVV.

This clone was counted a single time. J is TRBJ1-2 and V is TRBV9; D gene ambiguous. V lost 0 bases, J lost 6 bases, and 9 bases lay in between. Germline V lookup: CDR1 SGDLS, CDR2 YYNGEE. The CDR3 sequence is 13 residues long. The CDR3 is CASSVGGTDGYTF. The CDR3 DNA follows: TGTGCCAGCAGCGTAGGAGGCACGGATGGCTACACCTTC.

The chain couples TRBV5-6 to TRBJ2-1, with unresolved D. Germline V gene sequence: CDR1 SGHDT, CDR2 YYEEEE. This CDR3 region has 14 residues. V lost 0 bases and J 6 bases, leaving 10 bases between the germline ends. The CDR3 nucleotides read TGTGCCAGCAGCTTGGCGTTCGGAGCCAATGAGCAGTTCTTC. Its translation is CASSLAFGANEQFF.

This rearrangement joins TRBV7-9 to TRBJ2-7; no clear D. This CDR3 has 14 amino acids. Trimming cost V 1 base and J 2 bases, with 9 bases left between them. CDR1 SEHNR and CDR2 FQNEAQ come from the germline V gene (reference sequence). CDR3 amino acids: CASSLGRPAYEQYF. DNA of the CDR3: TGTGCCAGCAGCTTAGGCCGGCCCGCCTACGAGCAGTACTTC.

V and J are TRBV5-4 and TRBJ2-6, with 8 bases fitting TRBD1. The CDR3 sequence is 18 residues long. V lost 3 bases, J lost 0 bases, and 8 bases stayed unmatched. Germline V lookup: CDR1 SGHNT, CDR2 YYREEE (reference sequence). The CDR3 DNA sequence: TGTGCCAGCAGCTCTTCTGGACAGGGCTTCTCTGGGGCCAACGTCCTGACTTTC. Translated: CASSSSGQGFSGANVLTF.

The CDR3 region is CASMGSSGNTIYF. DNA of the CDR3: TGTGCCAGCATGGGGTCCTCTGGAAACACCATATATTTT. The chain carries TRBV6-6 and TRBJ1-3; D gene uncertain. CDR1 MNHNY and CDR2 SVGAGI come from the germline V gene (reference sequence). V was shortened by 7 bases and J by 0 bases, with 7 bases between the two germline ends. The CDR3 loop spans 13 amino acids.

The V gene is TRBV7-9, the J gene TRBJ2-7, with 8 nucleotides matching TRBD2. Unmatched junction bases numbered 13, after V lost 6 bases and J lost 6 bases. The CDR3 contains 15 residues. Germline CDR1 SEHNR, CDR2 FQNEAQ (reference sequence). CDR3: CASSPSGRGPGEQYF. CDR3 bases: TGTGCCAGCAGTCCCAGCGGGAGAGGGCCGGGCGAGCAGTACTTC.

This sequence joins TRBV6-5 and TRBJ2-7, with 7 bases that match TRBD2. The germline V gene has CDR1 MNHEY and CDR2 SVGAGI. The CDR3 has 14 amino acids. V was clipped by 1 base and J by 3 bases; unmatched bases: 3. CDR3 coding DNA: TGTGCCAGCAGTTACTGGGGGGAGGGCTACGAGCAGTACTTC. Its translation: CASSYWGEGYEQYF.

CDR3 sequence: CAWVSGQVFSEAFF. DNA for the CDR3: TGTGCCTGGGTATCGGGACAGGTTTTCTCTGAAGCTTTCTTT. V usage is TRBV30 and J usage is TRBJ1-1; 8 nucleotides line up with TRBD1. With 5 bases clipped from V and 6 bases from J, the junction kept 11 bases outside the gene matches. The CDR3 runs 14 residues. The germline V gene encodes CDR1 GTSNPN and CDR2 SVGIG (reference sequence).

For the CDR3, the DNA is TGTGCTAGTGGTTTGTCGCCGACAGGAGCCTACGAGCAGTACTTC. This encodes CASGLSPTGAYEQYF. J is TRBJ2-7 and V is TRBV12-5, with D possibly matching TRBD1 (6 bases). V lost 2 bases to trimming and J lost 2 bases, with 13 bases between them. The CDR3 length is 15 residues. The germline CDR1 and CDR2 sequences are LGHNT and FRNRAP.

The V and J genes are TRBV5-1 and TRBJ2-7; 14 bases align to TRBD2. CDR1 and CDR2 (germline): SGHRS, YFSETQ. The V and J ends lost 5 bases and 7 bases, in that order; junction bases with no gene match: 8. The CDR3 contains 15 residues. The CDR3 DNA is TGCGCCAGCAGACCCGCGGGACTAGCGGGAGCTGAGCAGTACTTC. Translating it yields CASRPAGLAGAEQYF.

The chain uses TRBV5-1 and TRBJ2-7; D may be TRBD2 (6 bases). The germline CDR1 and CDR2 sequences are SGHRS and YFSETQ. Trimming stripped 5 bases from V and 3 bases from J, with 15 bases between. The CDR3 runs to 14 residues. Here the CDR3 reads CASRNRAGIYEQYF. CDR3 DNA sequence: TGCGCCAGCAGGAATCGGGCGGGGATCTACGAGCAGTACTTC.

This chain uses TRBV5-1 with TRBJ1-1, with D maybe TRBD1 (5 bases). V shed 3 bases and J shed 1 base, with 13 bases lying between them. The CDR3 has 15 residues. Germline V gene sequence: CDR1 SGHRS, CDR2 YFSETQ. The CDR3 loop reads CASSSTDRTNTEAFF. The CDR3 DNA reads TGCGCCAGCAGCTCGACAGACAGAACGAACACTGAAGCTTTCTTT.

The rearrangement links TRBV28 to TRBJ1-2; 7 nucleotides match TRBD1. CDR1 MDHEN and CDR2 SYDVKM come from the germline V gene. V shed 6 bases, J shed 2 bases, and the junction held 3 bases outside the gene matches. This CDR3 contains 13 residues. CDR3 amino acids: CASSQDRNYGYTF. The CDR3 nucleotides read TGTGCCAGCAGCCAGGACAGGAACTATGGCTACACCTTC.

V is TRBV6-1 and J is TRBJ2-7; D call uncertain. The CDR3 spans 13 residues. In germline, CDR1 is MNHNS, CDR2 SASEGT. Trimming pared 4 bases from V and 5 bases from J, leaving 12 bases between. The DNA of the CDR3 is TGTGCCAGCAGTGTTGTGCGTCTGGACGAGCAGTACTTC. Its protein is CASSVVRLDEQYF.

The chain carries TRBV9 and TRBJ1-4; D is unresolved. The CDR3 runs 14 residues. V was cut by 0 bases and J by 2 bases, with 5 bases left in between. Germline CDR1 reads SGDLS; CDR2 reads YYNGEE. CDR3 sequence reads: CASSVDGTNEKLFF. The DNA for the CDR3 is TGTGCCAGCAGCGTAGACGGTACTAATGAAAAACTGTTTTTT.

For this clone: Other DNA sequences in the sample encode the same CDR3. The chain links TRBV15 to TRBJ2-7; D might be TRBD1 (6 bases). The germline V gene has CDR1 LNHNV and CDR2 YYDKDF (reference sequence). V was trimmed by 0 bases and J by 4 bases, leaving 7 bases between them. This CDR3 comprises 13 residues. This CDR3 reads CATSRDRGYEQYF. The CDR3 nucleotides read TGTGCCACCAGCAGAGACAGGGGATACGAGCAGTACTTC.

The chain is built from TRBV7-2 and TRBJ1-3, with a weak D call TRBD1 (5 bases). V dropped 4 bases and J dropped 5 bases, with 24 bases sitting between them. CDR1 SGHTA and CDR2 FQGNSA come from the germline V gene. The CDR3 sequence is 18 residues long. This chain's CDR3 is CASSSPPSWAGTRNTIYF. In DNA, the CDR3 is TGTGCCAGCAGCTCTCCCCCGTCTTGGGCAGGGACGAGAAACACCATATATTTT.